Listed below are T cell receptor beta chains from one sample, sequenced in a study of memory CD4+ T cells and cytomegalovirus serostatus. Clones were read by immunoSEQ multiplex PCR, and TCRdb kept only the in-frame ones, dropping some. The data contain fewer than 40,000 clones, nearly 80% of them seen just once; the ten biggest clones take up approximately 0.78%. The sample comprised memory CD4+ T cells from blood. These receptors were obtained from an adult in good health and CMV-seronegative. The CDR3 runs from the conserved cysteine through the conserved F or W. A D gene is named only where the DNA matches it firmly. Size is stated for part of the rows, as once, few or many counts, or as a class when the clone is expanded.

clone_size: -; j_call: TRBJ1-5; d_call: -; v_call: TRBV5-1; cdr3_aa: CASSLEGGSNQPQHF; cdr3_nt: TGCGCCAGCAGCTTAGAAGGGGGGAGCAATCAGCCCCAGCATTTT
clone_size: -; j_call: TRBJ2-7; d_call: -; v_call: TRBV27; cdr3_aa: CASSLSAGGFEQYF; cdr3_nt: TGTGCCAGCAGTTTATCGGCAGGGGGGTTCGAGCAGTACTTC
clone_size: -; j_call: TRBJ2-5; d_call: -; v_call: TRBV29-1; cdr3_aa: CSVGSWNQETQYF; cdr3_nt: TGCAGCGTTGGCTCTTGGAACCAAGAGACCCAGTACTTC
clone_size: -; j_call: TRBJ2-4; d_call: -; v_call: TRBV13; cdr3_aa: CASSSLVLAKNIQYF; cdr3_nt: TGTGCCAGCAGCTCCCTTGTCCTAGCCAAAAACATTCAGTACTTC
clone_size: -; j_call: TRBJ1-2; d_call: -; v_call: TRBV7-2; cdr3_aa: CASTPGVLGGYTF; cdr3_nt: TGTGCCAGCACCCCAGGCGTCCTAGGAGGCTACACCTTC
clone_size: once; j_call: TRBJ2-7; d_call: TRBD2; v_call: TRBV7-6; cdr3_aa: CASSFQPGLVGNEQYF; cdr3_nt: TGTGCCAGCAGCTTTCAACCGGGACTAGTCGGAAACGAGCAGTACTTC
clone_size: -; j_call: TRBJ2-7; d_call: TRBD1; v_call: TRBV28; cdr3_aa: CASSQGTGTFYEQYF; cdr3_nt: TGTGCCAGCAGTCAGGGGACAGGGACTTTCTACGAGCAGTACTTC
clone_size: -; j_call: TRBJ1-6; d_call: -; v_call: TRBV9; cdr3_aa: CASSVEGLRFNNSPLHF; cdr3_nt: TGTGCCAGCAGCGTAGAAGGGCTGCGGTTTAATAATTCACCCCTCCACTTT
clone_size: once; j_call: TRBJ2-2; d_call: -; v_call: TRBV11-2; cdr3_aa: CASSQLTGELFF; cdr3_nt: TGTGCCAGCAGCCAACTCACCGGGGAGCTGTTTTTT
clone_size: once; j_call: TRBJ1-3; d_call: -; v_call: TRBV11-1; cdr3_aa: CASSFNGDTIYF; cdr3_nt: TGTGCCAGCAGCTTCAACGGGGACACCATATATTTT